This T cell receptor beta chain stems from a study of T cell repertoires in cytomegalovirus infection. Study as a whole: Signatures in public TCR beta sequences pointed to both CMV infection and matching HLA type.

This clonotype came up many times. TCRdb passed the reads through MiXCR, listing each CDR3 protein once. This sample has under 800,000 distinct CDR3 sequences, with roughly a quarter found just once. CDR3 length equals 15 residues. Per germline, CDR1 SGHTA and CDR2 FQGNSA. Trimming removed 1 base at V and 0 bases at J, with 7 bases between. V gene TRBV7-2 combines with J gene TRBJ1-3; D is unresolved. The specimen sequenced was CD8+ T cells from PBMCs. This TCR came from a human donor in good health (CMV status not recorded). Some clones in this sample may be carry-over from other donors' samples. The CDR3 DNA sequence: TGTGCCAGCAGCTTAGACCGCAACTCTGGAAACACCATATATTTT. It specifies CASSLDRNSGNTIYF.